One sample yielded the 18 T cell receptor beta chains listed below, sequenced in a study of T cells after yellow fever vaccination (dated by TCRdb to 2018 to 2020). Libraries were built with 5' RACE. This sample was sequenced with an Illumina HiSeq 2500. Starting from the raw public reads, TCRdb applied fastp trimming at Q25, assembled clones with MiXCR and retained in-frame beta chains. Rows merge per CDR3 protein into single entries with the most common DNA and genes. The sample records tens of thousands of distinct CDR3 sequences, approximately 6.6% of which are singletons. Under 25% of the sample goes to the ten largest clones. The treatment or condition label here, explained by the study, means: live attenuated yellow fever vaccine strain. Sequenced material: PBMCs, either bulk or a sorted T-cell subset (CD4+, CD8+, memory, or dextramer-sorted; not recorded which), taken on the day of the first yellow fever vaccination. The receptor source for this set is a man between 18 and 29 years old who received the YFV17D yellow fever vaccine.

This clonotype turned up a few times. V usage is TRBV4-1 and J usage is TRBJ2-1, with D perhaps matching TRBD1 or TRBD2 (5 bases each). The length of the CDR3 is 16 residues. The V end was cut by 4 bases, the J end by 3 bases, with 16 bases between. Germline V gene sequence: CDR1 MGHRA, CDR2 YSYEKL. CDR3 amino acids: CASSRGALSIYNEQFF. DNA of the CDR3: TGCGCCAGCAGCCGAGGGGCCTTATCTATCTACAATGAGCAGTTCTTC.

This clonotype was counted at least ten times. The chain links TRBV6-5 to TRBJ1-5; D not resolved. Germline CDR1 MNHEY, CDR2 SVGAGI. Trimming took off 7 bases at V and 2 bases at J, with 9 bases between the two ends. The CDR3 runs 13 residues. The CDR3 sequence: CASNPTGNQPQHF. In nucleotides, the CDR3 is TGTGCCAGCAACCCGACCGGCAATCAGCCCCAGCATTTT.

V and J are TRBV6-1 and TRBJ2-6; D not certain. Per the germline V gene, CDR1 is MNHNS and CDR2 is SASEGT. The CDR3 has 15 residues. V was shortened by 0 bases and J by 1 base, with 4 bases between the two germline ends. The CDR3 reads CASSEAGSGANVLTF. The CDR3 coding sequence is TGTGCCAGCAGTGAAGCAGGGTCTGGGGCCAACGTCCTGACTTTC.

By sample fraction, this clonotype is medium-sized. The chain carries TRBV7-2 and TRBJ2-2; unclear D gene. Germline values: CDR1 SGHTA, CDR2 FQGNSA. V lost 0 bases and J 1 base, leaving 3 bases between the germline ends. The CDR3 has 14 amino acids. CDR3 in DNA: TGTGCCAGCAGCTTAGCTGGGAACACCGGGGAGCTGTTTTTT. Amino acid sequence: CASSLAGNTGELFF. The full variable domain, in which reference TRBV7-2 and TRBJ2-2 provide the parts outside the CDR3, is GAGVSQSPSNKVTEKGKDVELRCDPISGHTALYWYRQSLGQGLEFLIYFQGNSAPDKSGLPSDRFSAERTGGSVSTLTIQRTQQEDSAVYLCASSLAGNTGELFFGEGSRLTVL.

This clonotype was seen at least ten times. The chain joins TRBV5-1 to TRBJ2-1; D could derive from TRBD1 or TRBD2 (6 bases each). The V gene lost 0 bases and the J gene lost 10 bases, with 11 bases spanning the gap. The V gene's germline CDR1 is SGHRS and CDR2 YFSETQ. The CDR3 consists of 13 residues. CDR3: CASSLGGAPEQFF. The DNA for the CDR3 is TGCGCCAGCAGCTTGGGGGGGGCCCCGGAGCAGTTCTTC.

Ten or more counts support this clonotype. This chain joins TRBV28 and TRBJ2-2; 11 bases line up with TRBD2. The CDR3 length is 16 residues. Germline trimming cut 8 bases from V and 3 bases from J; bases unmatched to any gene: 8. Germline assignment: CDR1 MDHEN and CDR2 SYDVKM. The DNA for the CDR3 is TGTGCCAGCGGGACGACTAGCGGGGCGGACACCGGGGAGCTGTTTTTT. Its protein product is CASGTTSGADTGELFF. Full variable domain (rest looked up from reference TRBV28 and TRBJ2-2): DVKVTQSSRYLVKRTGEKVFLECVQDMDHENMFWYRQDPGLGLRLIYFSYDVKMKEKGDIPEGYSVSREKKERFSLILESASTNQTSMYLCASGTTSGADTGELFFGEGSRLTVL.

The chain uses TRBV19 and TRBJ1-1; tentative D call: TRBD1 (5 bases). Looked up from germline, CDR1 is LNHDA and CDR2 is SQIVND (reference sequence). Trimming shortened V by 7 bases and J by 4 bases, and 22 bases separated the two germline ends. The CDR3 sequence is 16 residues long. The chain's CDR3 is CASNSEGIGLPTEAFF. In nucleotides, the CDR3 is TGTGCCAGTAACTCAGAGGGGATCGGGCTACCCACTGAAGCTTTCTTT.

This clonotype was counted ten times or more. The rearrangement links TRBV20-1 to TRBJ1-2; D may be TRBD1 (5 bases). The CDR3 has 15 residues. The germline gives CDR1 DFQATT, CDR2 SNEGSKA (reference sequence). V dropped 3 bases and J dropped 2 bases, with 16 bases sitting between them. Here the CDR3 DNA reads TGCAGTGCTAGCCCCGGGACGGCCTCCAACTATGGCTACACCTTC. Residues: CSASPGTASNYGYTF.

As for this clonotype: This clone may be a read error of a much larger clone one base away. J is TRBJ2-3 and V is TRBV9; D gene unclear. Germline CDR1 is SGDLS and CDR2 is YYNGEE. V dropped 4 bases and J dropped 3 bases, with 12 bases sitting between them. The CDR3 spans 14 residues. This CDR3 is CASSPATNTDTQYF. In DNA form, the CDR3 reads TGTGCCAGCAGCCCAGCGACAAATACAGATACGCAGTATTTT.

This clonotype was seen ten or more times. This sequence joins TRBV20-1 and TRBJ1-2, with D perhaps matching TRBD1 (6 bases). The germline gives CDR1 DFQATT, CDR2 SNEGSKA (reference sequence). Trimming took 4 bases from V and 8 from J, leaving 11 bases between them. This CDR3 is built from 11 residues. The CDR3, as DNA: TGCAGTGCTACAGGGGTGGGAGGCTACACCTTC. The encoded protein is CSATGVGGYTF.

This clonotype was seen ten or more times. The chain combines TRBV12-3 or TRBV12-4 with TRBJ2-5, with unresolved D. The CDR3 has 12 residues. The ends were cut back, 5 bases at V and 5 bases at J, with 9 bases in the middle. Written as DNA, the CDR3 is TGTGCCAGCAGTCCCAGTTGGGAGACCCAGTACTTC. Translated, it gives CASSPSWETQYF.

This clonotype was counted many times. The V call is TRBV29-1, the J call TRBJ2-5, with D possibly being TRBD1 (5 bases). Germline values: CDR1 SQVTM, CDR2 ANQGSEA. V dropped 5 bases and J dropped 5 bases, with 18 bases sitting between them. CDR3 length: 14 amino acids. The CDR3 protein is CSVPPLQGRETQYF. CDR3 nucleotides: TGCAGCGTTCCTCCCCTTCAGGGTAGGGAGACCCAGTACTTC.

The sample holds many counts of this clonotype. The chain recombines TRBV5-1 with TRBJ2-5, with a possible D match to TRBD2 (6 bases). This CDR3 spans 15 amino acids. V lost 4 bases and J 2 bases, leaving 15 bases between the germline ends. CDR1 is SGHRS and CDR2 is YFSETQ in the germline V gene. The CDR3 loop is CASSTDPRGQETQYF. The CDR3 DNA reads TGCGCCAGCAGCACGGACCCGCGGGGTCAAGAGACCCAGTACTTC.

This clonotype was counted between two and nine times. The genes are TRBV7-9 and TRBJ1-5; TRBD1 is a possible D gene (5 bases). Germline V gene sequence: CDR1 SEHNR, CDR2 FQNEAQ (reference sequence). V was clipped by 2 bases and J by 9 bases, with 17 bases between them. This CDR3 contains 15 residues. CDR3 amino acids: CASSLSGTRGGPQHF. As DNA, the CDR3 is TGTGCCAGCAGCTTATCGGGGACCCGGGGCGGGCCCCAGCATTTT. The full variable domain, rest sourced from reference TRBV7-9 and TRBJ1-5, is DTGVSQNPRHKITKRGQNVTFRCDPISEHNRLYWYRQTLGQGPEFLTYFQNEAQLEKSRLLSDRFSAERPKGSFSTLEIQRTEQGDSAMYLCASSLSGTRGGPQHFGDGTRLSIL.

This clonotype was observed many times. The chain carries TRBV7-2 and TRBJ2-1; D may match TRBD1 or TRBD2 (5 bases each). The CDR3 is made up of 13 amino acids. Germline V gene lookup returns CDR1 SGHTA and CDR2 FQGNSA. Trimming pared 4 bases from V and 5 bases from J, leaving 9 bases between. In nucleotides, the CDR3 is TGTGCCAGCAGCTGGGGACGGCACAATGAGCAGTTCTTC. It is translated as CASSWGRHNEQFF.

This clonotype was recorded many times. The V gene is TRBV7-7, the J gene TRBJ2-5; 7 bases align to TRBD2. Germline CDR1 SSHAT, CDR2 FNYEAQ (reference sequence). The CDR3 has 15 amino acids. V shed 1 base, J shed 4 bases, and the junction held 6 bases outside the gene matches. CDR3 residues: CASSLVGGERETQYF. CDR3 coding DNA: TGTGCCAGCAGCTTAGTGGGGGGGGAGCGAGAGACCCAGTACTTC.

This clonotype was observed at least ten times. The V gene is TRBV20-1, the J gene TRBJ1-1; D is uncertain. The CDR3 has 10 amino acids. CDR1 is DFQATT and CDR2 is SNEGSKA in the germline V gene (reference sequence). V lost 2 bases, J lost 7 bases, and 5 bases lay in between. CDR3 amino acids: CSARWVEAFF. CDR3 bases: TGCAGTGCTAGATGGGTTGAAGCTTTCTTT.

This clonotype was recorded at least ten times. The V call is TRBV5-1, the J call TRBJ1-2, with D possibly being TRBD1 (6 bases). V lost 4 bases and J lost 8, with 18 bases in between. Per germline, CDR1 SGHRS and CDR2 YFSETQ. This CDR3 region has 14 residues. The CDR3 DNA follows: TGCGCCAGCAGCCCAGAACAGGGAGTAGGCGGCTACACCTTC. Translating it yields CASSPEQGVGGYTF. Full variable domain (rest looked up from reference TRBV5-1 and TRBJ1-2): KAGVTQTPRYLIKTRGQQVTLSCSPISGHRSVSWYQQTPGQGLQFLFEYFSETQRNKGNFPGRFSGRQFSNSRSEMNVSTLELGDSALYLCASSPEQGVGGYTFGSGTRLTVV.